The T cell receptor (beta chain) under discussion was sequenced for a study of blood T cell repertoires in COVID-19. Study overall: Samples of COVID-19 (acute and convalescent) were obtained from the United States, Italy and Spain. Sources were T cells, B-cell-depleted T cells, or PBMCs; the material itself was cDNA or gDNA.

Trimming shortened V by 3 bases and J by 4 bases, and 15 bases separated the two germline ends. Germline CDR1 and CDR2: KGHSH and LQKENI. CDR3 length equals 15 residues. In the original processing: Amplification of reference gene primers provided the estimated nucleated cell counts. Method: immunoSEQ multiplex PCR; TCRdb's copy keeps in-frame clones and lacks some. That table gives V, J and clone size, and the DNA gave D and trimming. The table shows approximately 91,000 clones, with 60% to 85% occurring only once. The clonotype comes from an elderly woman with acute or convalescent COVID-19. The chain couples TRBV18 to TRBJ2-5, with D possibly being TRBD1 (5 bases). Sequencing input: peripheral blood. The CDR3 spells CASSPPGRGGETQYF. In nucleotides, the CDR3 is TGTGCCAGCTCACCCCCCGGAAGGGGCGGAGAGACCCAGTACTTC.